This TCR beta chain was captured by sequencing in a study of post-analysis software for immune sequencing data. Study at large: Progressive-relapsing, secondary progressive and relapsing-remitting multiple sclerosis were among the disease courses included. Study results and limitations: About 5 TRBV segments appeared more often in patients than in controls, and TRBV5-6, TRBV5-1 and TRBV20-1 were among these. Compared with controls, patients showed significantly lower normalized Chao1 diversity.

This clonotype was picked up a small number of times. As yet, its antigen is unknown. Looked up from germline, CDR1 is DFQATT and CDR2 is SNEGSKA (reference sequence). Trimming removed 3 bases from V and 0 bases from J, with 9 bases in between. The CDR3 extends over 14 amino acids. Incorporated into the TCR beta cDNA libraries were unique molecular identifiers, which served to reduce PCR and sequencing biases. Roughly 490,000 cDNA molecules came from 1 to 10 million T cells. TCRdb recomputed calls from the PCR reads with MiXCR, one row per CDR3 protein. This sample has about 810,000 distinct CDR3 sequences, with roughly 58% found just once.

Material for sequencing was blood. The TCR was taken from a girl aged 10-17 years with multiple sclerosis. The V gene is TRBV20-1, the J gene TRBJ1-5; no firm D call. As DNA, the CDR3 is TGCAGTGCTAGTCGTGGTTATAGCAATCAGCCCCAGCATTTT. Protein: CSASRGYSNQPQHF.